One T cell receptor (beta chain) is described in this entry. V was shortened by 0 bases and J by 8 bases, with 10 bases between the two germline ends. Germline values: CDR1 SGHTA, CDR2 FQGNSA. CDR3 length: 14 residues. The sample originates from a study of blood T cell repertoires in COVID-19. The wider study: Whether acute or convalescent, the COVID-19 samples came from the United States, Italy and Spain. T cells, B-cell-depleted T cells, or PBMCs supplied cDNA or gDNA.

Per the authors' pipeline: Amplification of reference gene primers was used by the study to estimate nucleated cell counts. Profiled with immunoSEQ multiplex PCR; TCRdb holds only in-frame clones, not every one. V and J calls and clone size are those listed in that table; D and trimming were worked out from the DNA. The sample includes under 50,000 clones, around four fifths of them seen just once. Material: peripheral blood. The TCR sequence derives from a man between 70 and 80 years old with acute or convalescent COVID-19. The chain joins TRBV7-2 to TRBJ1-4, with D unresolved. This chain's CDR3 is CASSLAGGWEKLFF. The DNA for the CDR3 is TGTGCCAGCAGCTTAGCCGGCGGATGGGAAAAACTGTTTTTT.